Presented here are 22 T cell receptor beta chains from one specimen sequenced in a study of vaccination and CD4 T cells after COVID-19. The Oncomine TCR Beta short-read assay sequenced DNA from cultured CD4+ T cells. One entry per CDR3 protein results from TCRdb running MiXCR on the PCR reads. The repertoire holds 15,000 or so distinct CDR3 sequences, approximately 67% seen once, with approximately 17% in the top ten. The antigens these receptors bind are not known. Regarding treatment: approximately nine-day PBMC culture with coronavirus spike peptide pools or control peptides (ViraFEST assay). Sequenced material: CD4+ T cells from blood, cultured in vitro. Every receptor here comes from a human donor who had recovered from COVID-19.

This chain joins TRBV6-1 and TRBJ2-7; TRBD2 is a possible D gene (6 bases). CDR1 is MNHNS, CDR2 SASEGT, per germline. CDR3 size: 16 residues. V was trimmed by 5 bases and J by 2 bases, leaving 19 bases between them. This CDR3 is CASSHGRGGAPYEQYF. The CDR3 DNA reads as TGTGCCAGCAGTCATGGCCGCGGAGGGGCCCCCTACGAGCAGTACTTC.

V is TRBV7-2 and J is TRBJ1-3; weak D call: TRBD1 (5 bases). The germline CDR1 and CDR2 sequences are SGHTA and FQGNSA. V dropped 0 bases and J dropped 8 bases, with 17 bases sitting between them. The CDR3 is 16 residues long. This CDR3 is CASSLAPGPPDDTIYF. CDR3 DNA: TGTGCCAGCAGCTTAGCCCCGGGACCCCCGGACGACACCATATATTTT. Looking up the rest from reference TRBV7-2 and TRBJ1-3 gives the full variable domain: GAGVSQSPSNKVTEKGKDVELRCDPISGHTALYWYRQSLGQGLEFLIYFQGNSAPDKSGLPSDRFSAERTGGSVSTLTIQRTQQEDSAVYLCASSLAPGPPDDTIYFGEGSWLTVV.

CDR3 coding DNA: TGTGCCAGCAGCTTACAAGCGAGCGGGAGGGCAGATACGCAGTATTTT. This codes for CASSLQASGRADTQYF. The chain recombines TRBV7-2 with TRBJ2-3; TRBD2 matches 10 bases. The CDR3 extends over 16 amino acids. Trimming cost V 2 bases and J 4 bases; bases outside gene matches: 6. Germline-derived CDR1 and CDR2 are SGHTA and FQGNSA.

J is TRBJ1-2 and V is TRBV7-3, with a tentative D call TRBD1 (6 bases). The CDR3 covers 12 residues. The germline V gene has CDR1 SGHTA and CDR2 FQGTGA. Trimming removed 5 bases from V and 4 bases from J, with 8 bases in between. CDR3 in amino acids: CASSQGTYGYTF. The CDR3 nucleotides are TGTGCCAGCAGCCAGGGGACCTATGGCTACACCTTC. Together with reference TRBV7-3 and TRBJ1-2, the CDR3 gives the full variable domain: GAGVSQTPSNKVTEKGKYVELRCDPISGHTALYWYRQSLGQGPEFLIYFQGTGAADDSGLPNDRFFAVRPEGSVSTLKIQRTERGDSAVYLCASSQGTYGYTFGSGTRLTVV.

By share of the sample, this clonotype is hyperexpanded. DNA for the CDR3: TGTGCCAGCAGTTTAGGGACTCACAAGGGGAATGAGCAGTTCTTC. Encoded protein: CASSLGTHKGNEQFF. This chain joins TRBV27 and TRBJ2-1, with D possibly being TRBD2 (6 bases). V was cut by 2 bases and J by 7 bases, with 15 bases left in between. CDR3 length equals 15 residues. Germline loops: CDR1 MNHEY, CDR2 SMNVEV (reference sequence).

There are a few counts of this clonotype. The J gene is TRBJ2-2, the V gene TRBV7-9; D is unresolved. This CDR3 region has 14 residues. Germline V CDR1 and CDR2: SEHNR, FQNEAQ (reference sequence). V shed 1 base and J shed 2 bases, with 5 bases lying between them. CDR3 protein: CASSLDVNTGELFF. The CDR3 region has the DNA TGTGCCAGCAGCTTAGATGTAAACACCGGGGAGCTGTTTTTT.

The chain has TRBV27 and TRBJ2-4; TRBD2 aligns across 8 bases. The germline V gene has CDR1 MNHEY and CDR2 SMNVEV (reference sequence). After removal of 4 bases from V and 1 base from J, the junction contained 18 bases not matched to a gene. The CDR3 is 20 amino acids. CDR3 nucleotide sequence: TGTGCCAGCAGTTCCCCCCAGACTAGCGCCGGGTCGGGGGCCAAAAACATTCAGTACTTC. The encoded protein is CASSSPQTSAGSGAKNIQYF.

The V gene is TRBV5-5, the J gene TRBJ2-7, with D unresolved. The V gene's germline CDR1 is SGHKS and CDR2 YYEKEE (reference sequence). Trimming left V 0 bases short and J 3 bases short, with 10 bases between. This CDR3 is built from 14 residues. CDR3 in DNA: TGTGCCAGCAGCTTGGAGGTCGCAATCTACGAGCAGTACTTC. It translates to CASSLEVAIYEQYF.

This clonotype showed up just a few times. The rearrangement joins TRBV7-2 to TRBJ1-1, with D unclear. The CDR3 is made up of 15 amino acids. Germline assignment: CDR1 SGHTA and CDR2 FQGNSA. Trimming pared 1 base from V and 0 bases from J, leaving 9 bases between. CDR3 protein: CASSLGVVLNTEAFF. The DNA of the CDR3 is TGTGCCAGCAGCTTAGGGGTGGTTCTGAACACTGAAGCTTTCTTT.

V is TRBV6-5 and J is TRBJ2-7, with 8 bases aligning to TRBD2. Per the germline V gene, CDR1 is MNHEY and CDR2 is SVGAGI. CDR3 length: 14 amino acids. The V and J ends lost 2 bases and 7 bases, in that order; junction bases with no gene match: 7. CDR3 coding DNA: TGTGCCAGCAGTTACGGCGGGAGGCCGGGGGAGCAGTACTTC. Amino acid sequence: CASSYGGRPGEQYF.

This rearrangement joins TRBV30 to TRBJ1-5; D is ambiguous. Trimming took 5 bases from V and 5 from J, leaving 13 bases between them. CDR3 size: 13 residues. Germline V lookup: CDR1 GTSNPN, CDR2 SVGIG (reference sequence). CDR3 nucleotide sequence: TGTGCCTGGGGTCCGGAGGGTTATCAGCCCCAGCATTTT. Its protein product is CAWGPEGYQPQHF.

In DNA form, the CDR3 reads TGTGCCTGGAGTCAGTTCCATAATTCACCCCTCCACTTT. Its protein product is CAWSQFHNSPLHF. V usage is TRBV30 and J usage is TRBJ1-6; D not resolved. This CDR3 has 13 residues. V lost 2 bases to trimming and J lost 5 bases, with 7 bases between them. The V gene's germline CDR1 is GTSNPN and CDR2 SVGIG (reference sequence). Filled out from reference TRBV30 and TRBJ1-6, the complete variable domain reads SQTIHQWPATLVQPVGSPLSLECTVEGTSNPNLYWYRQAAGRGLQLLFYSVGIGQISSEVPQNLSASRPQDRQFILSSKKLLLSDSGFYLCAWSQFHNSPLHFGNGTRLTVT.

The V and J genes are TRBV5-1 and TRBJ2-3, with a possible D match to TRBD1 (6 bases). Germline CDR1 is SGHRS and CDR2 is YFSETQ. The length of the CDR3 is 15 residues. The V end was cut by 1 base, the J end by 9 bases, with 18 bases between. CDR3 residues: CASSLTGWGLRTQYF. In nucleotides, the CDR3 is TGCGCCAGCAGCTTGACAGGGTGGGGGTTGAGGACGCAGTATTTT.

This clonotype was counted only a few times. V gene TRBV20-1 combines with J gene TRBJ1-4; D remains ambiguous. V was shortened by 3 bases and J by 8 bases, with 7 bases between the two germline ends. The CDR3 spans 11 residues. Per the germline V gene, CDR1 is DFQATT and CDR2 is SNEGSKA (reference sequence). The CDR3 protein is CSASRGEKLFF. CDR3 sequence (DNA): TGCAGTGCTAGTAGAGGCGAAAAACTGTTTTTT.

In its sample, this clonotype was seen once. The germline gene is not matched at one end of the junction; a read error may be the cause. The V gene is TRBV20-1, the J gene TRBJ1-5; D remains unclear. The CDR3 covers 13 residues. Germline V CDR1 and CDR2: DFQATT, SNEGSKA (reference sequence). The chain's CDR3 is CNAGGRENQPQHF. The CDR3 nucleotides read TGCAATGCTGGAGGACGGGAGAATCAGCCCCAGCATTTT.

This sequence joins TRBV20-1 and TRBJ2-6; D remains unclear. The ends were cut back, 4 bases at V and 2 bases at J, with 18 bases in the middle. The germline V gene encodes CDR1 DFQATT and CDR2 SNEGSKA (reference sequence). This CDR3 spans 17 amino acids. CDR3 DNA sequence: TGCAGTGCTAACAACCACGGCGGACCTCCTGGGGCCAACGTCCTGACTTTC. This translates into CSANNHGGPPGANVLTF.

The CDR3 DNA is TGTGCCAGCAGCTTAGGATTACTAGCCCCTAAAGGCACAGATACGCAGTATTTT. It encodes CASSLGLLAPKGTDTQYF. The chain is built from TRBV7-8 and TRBJ2-3, with a possible D match to TRBD2 (6 bases). The germline V gene encodes CDR1 SGHVS and CDR2 FQNEAQ. Between the trimmed V and J ends, which lost 1 base and 1 base, there was a span of 18 bases. This CDR3 is 18 amino acids long.

This chain uses TRBV6-1 with TRBJ1-5; the D gene is possibly TRBD1 (5 bases). From germline, CDR1 is MNHNS and CDR2 SASEGT. V lost 6 bases, J lost 3 bases, and 12 bases lay in between. This CDR3 is built from 14 residues. The CDR3 protein is CASSGGVDNQPQHF. In DNA, the CDR3 is TGTGCCAGCAGCGGAGGGGTTGACAATCAGCCCCAGCATTTT.

The chain recombines TRBV4-1 with TRBJ2-5; 16 positions agree with TRBD2. Per the germline V gene, CDR1 is MGHRA and CDR2 is YSYEKL. J lost 4 bases, V lost 5 bases, and 7 bases had no gene match. This CDR3 has 17 residues. The CDR3 bases are TGCGCCAGCAGCGCCTCCGGGACTAGCGGGAGGGTAGAGACCCAGTACTTC. Amino acids: CASSASGTSGRVETQYF.

CDR3 DNA: TGTGCCAGCAGCTTAGGGGAGACTAGCGGGAGCCAGGAGACCCAGTACTTC. Its protein product is CASSLGETSGSQETQYF. V gene TRBV11-3 combines with J gene TRBJ2-5; 12 nucleotides match TRBD2. CDR1 and CDR2 (germline): SGHNT, YENEEA. The V and J ends lost 1 base and 5 bases, in that order; junction bases with no gene match: 8. There are 17 residues in the CDR3.

The gene calls are TRBV28 and TRBJ1-2, with D maybe TRBD1 (6 bases). Germline V gives CDR1 MDHEN, CDR2 SYDVKM. The ends were cut back, 4 bases at V and 4 bases at J, with 16 bases in the middle. This CDR3 comprises 15 residues. In DNA form, the CDR3 reads TGTGCCAGCAGTTCTCCCGGGGGCTCCTTCTATGGCTACACCTTC. Encoded protein: CASSSPGGSFYGYTF.

This clonotype was detected a few times. This chain uses TRBV12-3 or TRBV12-4 with TRBJ1-1; the match to TRBD1 covers 7 bases. The CDR3 loop spans 14 amino acids. The V segment lost 6 bases and the J segment 5 bases; nucleotides outside the gene matches: 9. Here the CDR3 DNA reads TGTGCCAGCAGCCAGACAGGGAGGCGGACTGAAGCTTTCTTT. Protein: CASSQTGRRTEAFF.